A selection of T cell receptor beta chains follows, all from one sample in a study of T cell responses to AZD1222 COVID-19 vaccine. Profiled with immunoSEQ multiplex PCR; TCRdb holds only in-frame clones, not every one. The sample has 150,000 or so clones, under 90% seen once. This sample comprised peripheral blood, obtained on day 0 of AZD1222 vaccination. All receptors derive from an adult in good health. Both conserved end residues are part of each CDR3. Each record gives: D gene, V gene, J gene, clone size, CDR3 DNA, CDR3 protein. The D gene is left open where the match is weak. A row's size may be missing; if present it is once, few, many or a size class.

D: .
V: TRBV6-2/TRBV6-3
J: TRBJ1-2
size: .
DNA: TGTGCCAGCAGTACAACCCGGACCTATGGCTACACCTTC
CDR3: CASSTTRTYGYTF

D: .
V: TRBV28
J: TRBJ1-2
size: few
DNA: TGTGCCAGCAGTTTAGTTGGAAGACGTGGCTACACCTTC
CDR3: CASSLVGRRGYTF

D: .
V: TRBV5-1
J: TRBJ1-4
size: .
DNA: TGCGCCAGCAGTTTTGCCTCCTTAGGGGGGCCGGATGAAAAACTGTTTTTT
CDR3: CASSFASLGGPDEKLFF

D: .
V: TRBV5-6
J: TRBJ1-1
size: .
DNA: TGTGCCAGCAGCTTAGGGTACAGGGAGGCTTTCTTT
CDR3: CASSLGYREAFF

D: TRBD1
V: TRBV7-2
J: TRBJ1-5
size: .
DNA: TGTGCCAGCAGCTCCCCAAATCCGACAGGGGGCAGTGATCAGCCCCAGCATTTT
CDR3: CASSSPNPTGGSDQPQHF

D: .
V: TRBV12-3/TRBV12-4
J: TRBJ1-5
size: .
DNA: TGTGCCAGCACGTCCCGGGACAATCAGCCCCAGCATTTT
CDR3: CASTSRDNQPQHF

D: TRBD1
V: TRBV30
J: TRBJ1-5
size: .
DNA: TGTGCCTGGGACAGGGGAGATTTAGGACAGCCCCAGCATTTT
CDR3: CAWDRGDLGQPQHF

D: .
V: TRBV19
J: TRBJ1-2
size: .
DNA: TGTGCCAGTAGTGCCTTTTCGACCATGAACTATGGCTACACCTTC
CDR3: CASSAFSTMNYGYTF

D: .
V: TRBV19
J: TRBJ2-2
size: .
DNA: TGTGCCAGTAGTATCGACCCGACCGGGGAGCTGTTTTTT
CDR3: CASSIDPTGELFF

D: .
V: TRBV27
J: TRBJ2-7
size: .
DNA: TGTGCCAGCAGTTCATACCCCCCACTCGAGCAGTACTTC
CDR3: CASSSYPPLEQYF

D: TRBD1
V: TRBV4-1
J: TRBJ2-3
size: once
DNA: TGCGCCAGCAGCCCGGACAGGGAAGGGAGCTATACGCAGTATTTT
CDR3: CASSPDREGSYTQYF

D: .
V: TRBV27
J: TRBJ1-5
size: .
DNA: TGTGCCAGCAGTGCAGCAGGGATTCAGCCCCAGCATTTT
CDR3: CASSAAGIQPQHF

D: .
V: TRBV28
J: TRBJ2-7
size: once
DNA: TGTGCCAGCCTGGGCGTGGGGCACCCCTACGAGCAGTACTTC
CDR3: CASLGVGHPYEQYF

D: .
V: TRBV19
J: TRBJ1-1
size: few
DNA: TGTGCCAGTAGTATTCGACGGGGGACTGAAGCTTTCTTT
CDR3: CASSIRRGTEAFF

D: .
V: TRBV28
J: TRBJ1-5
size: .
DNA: TGTGCCAGCAGTCCCAATCAGCCCCAGCATTTT
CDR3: CASSPNQPQHF

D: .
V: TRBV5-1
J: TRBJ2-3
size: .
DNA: TGCGCCAGCAGCTTGGTACCCACAGATACGCAGTATTTT
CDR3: CASSLVPTDTQYF

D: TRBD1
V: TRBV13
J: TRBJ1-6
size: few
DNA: TGTGCCAGCAGCTTACCAGGACAGGCCGGAGATTCACCCCTCCACTTT
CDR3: CASSLPGQAGDSPLHF

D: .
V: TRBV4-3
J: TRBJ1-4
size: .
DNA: TGCGCCAGCAGCTTGGGGACGGGGGAAAAACTGTTTTTT
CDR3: CASSLGTGEKLFF

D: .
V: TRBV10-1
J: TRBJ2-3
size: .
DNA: TGCGCCAGCAGTGAGCGGCTGGGCGGGAACACGCAGTATTTT
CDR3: CASSERLGGNTQYF

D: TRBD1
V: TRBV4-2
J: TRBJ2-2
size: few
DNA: TGTGCCAGCAGCCAAGAGCCCAGGGGGCGTACCGGGGAGCTGTTTTTT
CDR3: CASSQEPRGRTGELFF

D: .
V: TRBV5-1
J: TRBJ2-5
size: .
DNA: TGCGCCAGCAGCATTGCCCATGAAGGGTACCAAGAGACCCAGTACTTC
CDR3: CASSIAHEGYQETQYF

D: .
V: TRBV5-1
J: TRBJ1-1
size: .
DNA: TGCGCCAGCAGCTTGGCTCAGTTGAACACTGAAGCTTTCTTT
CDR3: CASSLAQLNTEAFF